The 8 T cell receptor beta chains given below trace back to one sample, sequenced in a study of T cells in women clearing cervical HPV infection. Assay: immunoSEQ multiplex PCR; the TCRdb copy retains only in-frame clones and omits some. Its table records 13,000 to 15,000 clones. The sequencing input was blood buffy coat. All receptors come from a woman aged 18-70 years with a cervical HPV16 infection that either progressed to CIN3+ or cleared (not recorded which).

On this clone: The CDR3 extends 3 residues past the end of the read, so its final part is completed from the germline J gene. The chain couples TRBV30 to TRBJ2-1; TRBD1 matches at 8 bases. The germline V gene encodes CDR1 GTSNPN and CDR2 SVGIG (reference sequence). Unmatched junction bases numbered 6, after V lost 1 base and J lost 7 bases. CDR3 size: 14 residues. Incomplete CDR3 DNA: TGTGCCTGGAGTGAGGACAGGGTATTGAATGAG. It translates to CAWSEDRVLNE. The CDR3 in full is CAWSEDRVLNEQFF.

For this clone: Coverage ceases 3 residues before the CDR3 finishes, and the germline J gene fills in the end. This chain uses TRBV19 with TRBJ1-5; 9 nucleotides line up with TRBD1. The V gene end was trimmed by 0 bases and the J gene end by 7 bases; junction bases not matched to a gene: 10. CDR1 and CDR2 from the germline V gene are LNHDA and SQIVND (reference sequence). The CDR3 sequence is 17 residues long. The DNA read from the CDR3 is TGTGCCAGTAGTATAGATCGATTGGGACAGGGCGGCCAGCCC. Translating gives CASSIDRLGQGGQP. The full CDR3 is CASSIDRLGQGGQPQHF.

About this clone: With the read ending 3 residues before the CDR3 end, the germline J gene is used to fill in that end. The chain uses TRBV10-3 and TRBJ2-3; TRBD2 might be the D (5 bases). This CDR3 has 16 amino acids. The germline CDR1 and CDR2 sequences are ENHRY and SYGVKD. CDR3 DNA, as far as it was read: TGTGCCATCAGTGAGTCGATTTCTGCGGGCCAGGAGACG. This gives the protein CAISESISAGQET. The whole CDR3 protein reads CAISESISAGQETQYF.

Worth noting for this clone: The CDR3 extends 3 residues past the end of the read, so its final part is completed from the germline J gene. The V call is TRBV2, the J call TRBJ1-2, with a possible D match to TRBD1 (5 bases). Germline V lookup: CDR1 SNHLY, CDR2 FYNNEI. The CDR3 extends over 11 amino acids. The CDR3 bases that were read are TGTGCCAGCACGGGGGGGAGAGGC. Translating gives CASTGGRG. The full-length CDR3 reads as CASTGGRGYTF.

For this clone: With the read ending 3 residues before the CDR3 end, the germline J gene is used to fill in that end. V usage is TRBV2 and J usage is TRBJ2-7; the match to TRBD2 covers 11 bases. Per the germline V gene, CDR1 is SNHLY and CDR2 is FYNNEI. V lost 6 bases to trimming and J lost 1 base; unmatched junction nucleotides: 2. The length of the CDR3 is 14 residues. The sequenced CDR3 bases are TGTGCCAGCAGACTAGCGGGGGTGTCCTACGAG. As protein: CASRLAGVSYE. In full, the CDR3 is CASRLAGVSYEQYF. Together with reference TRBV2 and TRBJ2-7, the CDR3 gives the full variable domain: EPEVTQTPSHQVTQMGQEVILRCVPISNHLYFYWYRQILGQKVEFLVSFYNNEISEKSEIFDDQFSVERPDGSNFTLKIRSTKLEDSAMYFCASRLAGVSYEQYFGPGTRLTVT.

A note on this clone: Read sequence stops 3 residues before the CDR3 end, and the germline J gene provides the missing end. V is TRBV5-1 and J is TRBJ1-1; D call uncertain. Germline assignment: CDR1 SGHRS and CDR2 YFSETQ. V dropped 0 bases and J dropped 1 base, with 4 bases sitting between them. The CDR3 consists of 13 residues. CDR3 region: CASSLEQNTEAFF. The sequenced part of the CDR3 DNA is TGCGCCAGCAGCTTGGAACAGAACACTGAA.

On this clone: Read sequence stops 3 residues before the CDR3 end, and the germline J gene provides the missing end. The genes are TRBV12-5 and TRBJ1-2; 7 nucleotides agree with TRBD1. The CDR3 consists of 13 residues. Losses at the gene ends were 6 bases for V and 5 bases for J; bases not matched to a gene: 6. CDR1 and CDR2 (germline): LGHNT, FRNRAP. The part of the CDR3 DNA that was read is TGTGCTAGTGGCTCCGACAGGGCTTATGGC. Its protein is CASGSDRAYG. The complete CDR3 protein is CASGSDRAYGYTF. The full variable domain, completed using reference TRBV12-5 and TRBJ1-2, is DARVTQTPRHKVTEMGQEVTMRCQPILGHNTVFWYRQTMMQGLELLAYFRNRAPLDDSGMPKDRFSAEMPDATLATLKIQPSEPRDSAVYFCASGSDRAYGYTFGSGTRLTVV.

Partial CDR3 DNA: TGTGCCAGCAGTTTTCTATGGGACAGGGTCGCCTACGAG. It codes for CASSFLWDRVAYE. The whole CDR3 is CASSFLWDRVAYEQYF. This chain joins TRBV28 and TRBJ2-7, with 9 bases identical to TRBD1. The CDR3 end lies 3 residues beyond the end of the read and is filled in from the germline J gene. The length of the CDR3 is 16 residues. Germline V gene sequence: CDR1 MDHEN, CDR2 SYDVKM. Trimming removed 3 bases from V and 2 bases from J; junction bases left unmatched: 8.